A selection of T cell receptor beta chains follows, all from one sample in a study of CD8 T cells in ankylosing spondylitis. TCRdb analysed the 5' RACE reads with MiXCR anew, one entry per CDR3 protein. Here the sample spans about 130,000 distinct CDR3 sequences, 7% being singletons. What was sequenced was blood, either unsorted or a sorted T cell fraction (not recorded which). Receptors originate from a male donor with ankylosing spondylitis or in good health (not recorded which). The CDR3 runs from the conserved cysteine through the conserved F or W. Fields, in order: clone size, D gene, J gene, V gene, CDR3 protein, CDR3 DNA. A D gene is named only where the DNA matches it firmly. The size field is filled for only some rows; it gives once, few, many or a size class.

abundance: few
d_gene: .
j_gene: TRBJ2-3
v_gene: TRBV28
CDR3aa: CASSLAGFTDTQYF
CDR3nt: TGTGCCAGCAGTTTAGCGGGGTTCACAGATACGCAGTATTTT

abundance: many
d_gene: TRBD2
j_gene: TRBJ2-1
v_gene: TRBV5-5
CDR3aa: CASSVERGGNNEQFF
CDR3nt: TGTGCCAGCAGCGTTGAGCGGGGGGGAAACAATGAGCAGTTCTTC

abundance: many
d_gene: .
j_gene: TRBJ1-6
v_gene: TRBV20-1
CDR3aa: CSARDQGGNSPLHF
CDR3nt: TGCAGTGCTAGAGATCAGGGTGGCAATTCACCCCTCCACTTT

abundance: many
d_gene: TRBD1
j_gene: TRBJ1-4
v_gene: TRBV6-2/TRBV6-3
CDR3aa: CASSLRDSYEKLFF
CDR3nt: TGTGCCAGCAGTCTCCGGGACAGTTATGAAAAACTGTTTTTT

abundance: many
d_gene: .
j_gene: TRBJ2-2
v_gene: TRBV15
CDR3aa: CATSRDAGRTGELFF
CDR3nt: TGTGCCACCAGCAGAGATGCAGGGAGGACCGGGGAGCTGTTTTTT

abundance: many
d_gene: .
j_gene: TRBJ1-4
v_gene: TRBV5-1
CDR3aa: CASSLDPGLRGEKLFF
CDR3nt: TGCGCCAGCAGCTTGGACCCAGGCCTTCGGGGGGAAAAACTGTTTTTT

abundance: many
d_gene: TRBD1
j_gene: TRBJ1-1
v_gene: TRBV20-1
CDR3aa: CSARGDRGNTEAFF
CDR3nt: TGCAGTGCTAGAGGCGACAGGGGGAACACTGAAGCTTTCTTT

abundance: many
d_gene: .
j_gene: TRBJ2-1
v_gene: TRBV10-3
CDR3aa: CAITSSGEQFF
CDR3nt: TGTGCCATCACTTCGAGCGGTGAGCAGTTCTTC

abundance: many
d_gene: TRBD1
j_gene: TRBJ2-5
v_gene: TRBV10-3
CDR3aa: CAISATGVETQYF
CDR3nt: TGTGCCATCAGTGCGACAGGGGTAGAGACCCAGTACTTC

abundance: .
d_gene: .
j_gene: TRBJ2-6
v_gene: TRBV12-3/TRBV12-4
CDR3aa: CASSLGRSSGANVLTF
CDR3nt: TGTGCCAGCAGTTTGGGCCGATCCTCTGGGGCCAACGTCCTGACTTTC

abundance: many
d_gene: TRBD1
j_gene: TRBJ1-2
v_gene: TRBV29-1
CDR3aa: CSGTGVDGYTF
CDR3nt: TGCAGCGGGACAGGGGTCGATGGCTACACCTTC

abundance: many
d_gene: .
j_gene: TRBJ2-3
v_gene: TRBV12-3/TRBV12-4
CDR3aa: CASKIGTTDTQYF
CDR3nt: TGTGCCAGCAAAATCGGTACCACAGATACGCAGTATTTT

abundance: .
d_gene: .
j_gene: TRBJ2-5
v_gene: TRBV15
CDR3aa: CATSRVLVQETQYF
CDR3nt: TGTGCCACCAGCAGAGTCCTGGTGCAAGAGACCCAGTACTTC

abundance: many
d_gene: TRBD1
j_gene: TRBJ2-3
v_gene: TRBV9
CDR3aa: CASSVALSGTGGVNTQYF
CDR3nt: TGTGCCAGCAGCGTAGCTTTATCCGGGACAGGGGGCGTGAATACGCAGTATTTT

abundance: many
d_gene: .
j_gene: TRBJ1-1
v_gene: TRBV5-1
CDR3aa: CASSLSPRTAQEAFF
CDR3nt: TGCGCCAGCAGCTTGTCTCCTCGGACAGCCCAAGAAGCTTTCTTT

abundance: many
d_gene: .
j_gene: TRBJ2-1
v_gene: TRBV5-1
CDR3aa: CASSFDGYNEQFF
CDR3nt: TGCGCCAGCAGCTTTGACGGATACAATGAGCAGTTCTTC

abundance: many
d_gene: TRBD2
j_gene: TRBJ2-7
v_gene: TRBV7-2
CDR3aa: CASSLALASGDSYEQYF
CDR3nt: TGTGCCAGCAGCTTAGCTCTCGCTAGCGGGGACTCCTACGAGCAGTACTTC

abundance: many
d_gene: .
j_gene: TRBJ2-7
v_gene: TRBV5-1
CDR3aa: CASSLEGRSSYEQYF
CDR3nt: TGCGCCAGCAGCTTGGAGGGCAGGAGCTCCTACGAGCAGTACTTC

abundance: many
d_gene: TRBD1
j_gene: TRBJ1-5
v_gene: TRBV11-3
CDR3aa: CARLRDRAQPQHF
CDR3nt: TGTGCCAGGCTCCGGGACAGGGCTCAGCCCCAGCATTTT

abundance: .
d_gene: .
j_gene: TRBJ1-1
v_gene: TRBV7-8
CDR3aa: CASRSTGSTEAFF
CDR3nt: TGTGCCAGCAGATCCACAGGGAGCACTGAAGCTTTCTTT

abundance: many
d_gene: .
j_gene: TRBJ2-2
v_gene: TRBV12-3/TRBV12-4
CDR3aa: CASSLSRSDTGELFF
CDR3nt: TGTGCCAGCTCACTATCGCGGTCGGACACCGGGGAGCTGTTTTTT

abundance: many
d_gene: TRBD1
j_gene: TRBJ1-5
v_gene: TRBV5-1
CDR3aa: CASSLTGEGNQPQHF
CDR3nt: TGCGCCAGCAGCTTGACAGGGGAGGGCAATCAGCCCCAGCATTTT

abundance: many
d_gene: .
j_gene: TRBJ2-1
v_gene: TRBV11-2
CDR3aa: CASSTRLGRGDEQFF
CDR3nt: TGTGCCAGCAGCACGAGGTTGGGCCGAGGCGATGAGCAGTTCTTC

abundance: few
d_gene: .
j_gene: TRBJ2-7
v_gene: TRBV18
CDR3aa: CASSSGAPYEQYF
CDR3nt: TGTGCCAGCTCATCAGGGGCCCCCTACGAGCAGTACTTC

abundance: many
d_gene: .
j_gene: TRBJ1-5
v_gene: TRBV19
CDR3aa: CASSNQHTAQGGHQPQHF
CDR3nt: TGTGCCAGTAGTAACCAACACACGGCACAGGGAGGCCATCAGCCCCAGCATTTT

abundance: many
d_gene: TRBD1
j_gene: TRBJ2-5
v_gene: TRBV5-1
CDR3aa: CASGTGQETQYF
CDR3nt: TGCGCCAGCGGGACAGGCCAAGAGACCCAGTACTTC

abundance: many
d_gene: .
j_gene: TRBJ2-7
v_gene: TRBV19
CDR3aa: CASSRARANEQYF
CDR3nt: TGTGCCAGTAGTAGGGCCAGGGCGAACGAGCAGTACTTC

abundance: many
d_gene: TRBD2
j_gene: TRBJ2-3
v_gene: TRBV10-3
CDR3aa: CATASGGTDTQYF
CDR3nt: TGTGCCACCGCTAGCGGGGGCACAGATACGCAGTATTTT